This T cell receptor (beta chain) comes out of a study of blood T cell repertoires in COVID-19. Measured with immunoSEQ multiplex PCR; TCRdb has only the in-frame clones, and not every one. Among roughly 20,000 clones, roughly 90% were seen once, and the ten largest hold around 6%. The length of the CDR3 is 10 residues. The germline V gene encodes CDR1 KGHDR and CDR2 SFDVKD. The ends lost 8 bases at V and 14 bases at J; junction bases unmatched: 4. The sequence was obtained from a human donor in a cohort sampled during active COVID-19. The chain combines TRBV24-1 with TRBJ1-3; 8 nucleotides agree with TRBD1. Sequences were obtained from peripheral blood. The CDR3 protein is CATTGQGVYF. For the CDR3, the DNA is TGTGCCACCACCGGACAGGGAGTATATTTT.